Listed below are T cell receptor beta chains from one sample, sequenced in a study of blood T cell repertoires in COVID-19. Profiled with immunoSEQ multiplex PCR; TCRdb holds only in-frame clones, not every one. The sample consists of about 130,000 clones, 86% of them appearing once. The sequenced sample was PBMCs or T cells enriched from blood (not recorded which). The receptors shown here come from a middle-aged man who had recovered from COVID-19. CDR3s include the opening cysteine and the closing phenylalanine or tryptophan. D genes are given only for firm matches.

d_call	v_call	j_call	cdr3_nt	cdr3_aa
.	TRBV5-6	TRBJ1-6	TGTGCCAGCAGCTTGGCGCGGAGGGTCGATTCACCCCTCCACTTT	CASSLARRVDSPLHF
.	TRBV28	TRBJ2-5	TGTGCCAGCAGTTCTTGGACGGGGAGGGAGACCCAGTACTTC	CASSSWTGRETQYF
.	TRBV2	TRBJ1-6	TGTGCCAGCAGTGTGTTTGCAGACTATAATTCACCCCTCCACTTT	CASSVFADYNSPLHF
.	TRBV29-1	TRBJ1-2	TGCAGCGTTATGACAGGCTCCTATGGCTACACCTTC	CSVMTGSYGYTF
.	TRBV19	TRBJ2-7	TGTGCCAGTAGTAGTCTGGCAGCGAGCTCCTACGAGCAGTACTTC	CASSSLAASSYEQYF
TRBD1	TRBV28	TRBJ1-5	TGTGCCAGCAGGGCAGGGGGCAAAGGCAATCAGCCCCAGCATTTT	CASRAGGKGNQPQHF
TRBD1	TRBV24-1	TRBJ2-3	TGTGCCACCAGTGAAGGACAGGGACACACAGATACGCAGTATTTT	CATSEGQGHTDTQYF
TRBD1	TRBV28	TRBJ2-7	TGTGCCAGTAGGACAGGTACCTACGAGCAGTACTTC	CASRTGTYEQYF
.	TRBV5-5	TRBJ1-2	TGTGCCAGCAGCTTGGCCGACATTGGCTACACCTTC	CASSLADIGYTF
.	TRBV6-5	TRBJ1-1	TGTGCCAGCAGTTACACAGGGAACACTGAAGCTTTCTTT	CASSYTGNTEAFF
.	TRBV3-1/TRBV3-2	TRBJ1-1	TGTGCCAGCAGTTCTTTAGGGGTATCGGCTTTCTTT	CASSSLGVSAFF
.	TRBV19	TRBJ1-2	TGTGCCAGTAGACGTCGGGGAGAGCATGGCTACACCTTC	CASRRRGEHGYTF
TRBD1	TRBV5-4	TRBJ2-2	TGTGCCAGCAGCTTCCGGGACAGGGATAGCACCGGGGAGCTGTTTTTT	CASSFRDRDSTGELFF
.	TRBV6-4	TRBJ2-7	TGTGCCAGCTCCGTGCAGTACTTC	CASSVQYF
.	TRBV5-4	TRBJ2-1	TGTGCCAGCAGCTTGGCTACGAATGAGCAGTTCTTC	CASSLATNEQFF